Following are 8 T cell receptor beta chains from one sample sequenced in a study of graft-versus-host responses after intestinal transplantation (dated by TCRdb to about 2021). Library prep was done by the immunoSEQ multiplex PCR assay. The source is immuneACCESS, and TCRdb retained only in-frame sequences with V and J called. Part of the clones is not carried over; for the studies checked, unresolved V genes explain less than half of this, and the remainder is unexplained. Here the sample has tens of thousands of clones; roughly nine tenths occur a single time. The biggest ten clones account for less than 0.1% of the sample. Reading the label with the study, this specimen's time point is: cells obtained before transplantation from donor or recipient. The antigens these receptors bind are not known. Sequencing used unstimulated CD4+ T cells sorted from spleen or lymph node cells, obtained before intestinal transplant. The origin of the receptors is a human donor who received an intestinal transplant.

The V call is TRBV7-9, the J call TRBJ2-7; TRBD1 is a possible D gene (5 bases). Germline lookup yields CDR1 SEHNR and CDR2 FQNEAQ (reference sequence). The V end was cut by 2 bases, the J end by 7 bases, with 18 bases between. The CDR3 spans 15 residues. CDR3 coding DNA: TGTGCCAGCAGCTTATCCGGGCAGGGTTCGCGTGAGCAGTACTTC. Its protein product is CASSLSGQGSREQYF.

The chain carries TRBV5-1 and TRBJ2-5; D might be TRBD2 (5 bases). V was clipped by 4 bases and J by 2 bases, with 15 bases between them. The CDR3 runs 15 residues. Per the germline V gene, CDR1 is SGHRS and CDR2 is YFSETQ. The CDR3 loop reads CASSTSGSTQETQYF. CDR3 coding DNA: TGCGCCAGCAGCACGTCGGGATCCACTCAAGAGACCCAGTACTTC. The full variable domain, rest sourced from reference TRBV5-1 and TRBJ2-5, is KAGVTQTPRYLIKTRGQQVTLSCSPISGHRSVSWYQQTPGQGLQFLFEYFSETQRNKGNFPGRFSGRQFSNSRSEMNVSTLELGDSALYLCASSTSGSTQETQYFGPGTRLLVL.

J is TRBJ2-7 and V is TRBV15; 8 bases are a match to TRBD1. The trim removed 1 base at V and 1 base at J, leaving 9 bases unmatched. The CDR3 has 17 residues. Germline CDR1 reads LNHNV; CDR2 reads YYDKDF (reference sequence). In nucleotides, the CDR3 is TGTGCCACCAGCAGAGGTCAGGCAGGGGGCTTTTCCTACGAGCAGTACTTC. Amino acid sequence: CATSRGQAGGFSYEQYF.

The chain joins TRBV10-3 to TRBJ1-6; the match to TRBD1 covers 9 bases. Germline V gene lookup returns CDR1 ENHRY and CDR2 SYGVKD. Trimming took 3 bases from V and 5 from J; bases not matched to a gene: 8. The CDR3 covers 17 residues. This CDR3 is CAISEQGAMVNNSPLHF. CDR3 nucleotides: TGTGCCATCAGTGAACAGGGGGCGATGGTCAATAATTCACCCCTCCACTTT.

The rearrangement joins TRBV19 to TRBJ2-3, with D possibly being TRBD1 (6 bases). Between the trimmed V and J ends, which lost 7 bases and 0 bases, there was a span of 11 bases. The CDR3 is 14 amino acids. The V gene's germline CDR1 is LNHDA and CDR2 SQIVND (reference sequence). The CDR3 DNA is TGTGCCAGTACCCAGGACAGTAGCACAGATACGCAGTATTTT. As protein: CASTQDSSTDTQYF. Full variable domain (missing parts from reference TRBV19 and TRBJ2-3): DGGITQSPKYLFRKEGQNVTLSCEQNLNHDAMYWYRQDPGQGLRLIYYSQIVNDFQKGDIAEGYSVSREKKESFPLTVTSAQKNPTAFYLCASTQDSSTDTQYFGPGTRLTVL.

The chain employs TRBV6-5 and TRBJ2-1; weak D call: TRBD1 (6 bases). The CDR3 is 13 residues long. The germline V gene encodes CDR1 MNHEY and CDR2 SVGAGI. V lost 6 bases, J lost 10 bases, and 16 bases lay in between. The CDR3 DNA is TGTGCCAGCAGCAAGGGGGACCAGCGAGAGCAGTTCTTC. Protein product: CASSKGDQREQFF.

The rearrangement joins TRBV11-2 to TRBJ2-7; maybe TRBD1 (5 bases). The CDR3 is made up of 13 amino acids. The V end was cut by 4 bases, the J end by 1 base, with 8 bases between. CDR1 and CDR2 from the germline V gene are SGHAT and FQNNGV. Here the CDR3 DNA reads TGTGCCAGCAGCTCCGACAGATCCTACGAGCAGTACTTC. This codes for CASSSDRSYEQYF.

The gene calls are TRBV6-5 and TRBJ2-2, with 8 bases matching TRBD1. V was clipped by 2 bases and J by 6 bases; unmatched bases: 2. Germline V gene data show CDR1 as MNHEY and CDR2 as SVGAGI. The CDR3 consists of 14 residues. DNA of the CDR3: TGTGCCAGCAGTTACCGGACAGGGCCCGGGGAGCTGTTTTTT. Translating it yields CASSYRTGPGELFF.